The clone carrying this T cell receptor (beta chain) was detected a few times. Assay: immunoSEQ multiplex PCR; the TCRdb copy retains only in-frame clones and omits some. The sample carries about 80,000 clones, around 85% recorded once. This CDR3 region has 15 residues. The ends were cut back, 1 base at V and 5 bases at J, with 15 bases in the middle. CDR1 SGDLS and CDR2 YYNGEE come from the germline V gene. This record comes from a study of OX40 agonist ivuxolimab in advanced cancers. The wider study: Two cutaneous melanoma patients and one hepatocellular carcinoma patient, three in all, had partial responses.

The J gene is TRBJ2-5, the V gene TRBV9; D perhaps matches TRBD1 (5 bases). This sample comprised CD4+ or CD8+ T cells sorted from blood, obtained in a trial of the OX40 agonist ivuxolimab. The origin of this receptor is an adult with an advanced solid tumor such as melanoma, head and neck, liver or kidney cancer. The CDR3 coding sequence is TGTGCCAGCAGCGTAACCACAGGAATCGGGGAGACCCAGTACTTC. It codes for CASSVTTGIGETQYF.